Detailed here is one TCR beta chain. Trimming took 5 bases from V and 4 from J; bases not matched to a gene: 3. The germline gives CDR1 LNHDA, CDR2 SQIVND (reference sequence). CDR3 size: 15 residues. Authors' methods: Reference gene primers were amplified, and this amplification served to estimate nucleated cell counts. The table came from immunoSEQ multiplex PCR; TCRdb's copy has only in-frame clones and leaves some out. Clone size and the V and J calls come from that table; the DNA yielded D and trimming. The sample records fewer than 110,000 clones, more than 80% being singletons. This sample was included in a study of blood T cell repertoires in COVID-19. On the study more broadly: Some COVID-19 samples were acute and others convalescent; all came from the United States, Italy and Spain. PBMCs, B-cell-depleted T cells, or T cells provided the cDNA or gDNA that made up the material.

This chain uses TRBV19 with TRBJ1-6; TRBD1 matches 9 bases. The sequence derives from a woman aged 55-70 years with acute or convalescent COVID-19. Sequencing used peripheral blood. CDR3 sequence (DNA): TGTGCCAGTAGTGTGGACAGGGGATATAATTCACCCCTCCACTTT. Translating gives CASSVDRGYNSPLHF. The full variable domain, with the rest looked up from reference TRBV19 and TRBJ1-6, is DGGITQSPKYLFRKEGQNVTLSCEQNLNHDAMYWYRQDPGQGLRLIYYSQIVNDFQKGDIAEGYSVSREKKESFPLTVTSAQKNPTAFYLCASSVDRGYNSPLHFGNGTRLTVT.